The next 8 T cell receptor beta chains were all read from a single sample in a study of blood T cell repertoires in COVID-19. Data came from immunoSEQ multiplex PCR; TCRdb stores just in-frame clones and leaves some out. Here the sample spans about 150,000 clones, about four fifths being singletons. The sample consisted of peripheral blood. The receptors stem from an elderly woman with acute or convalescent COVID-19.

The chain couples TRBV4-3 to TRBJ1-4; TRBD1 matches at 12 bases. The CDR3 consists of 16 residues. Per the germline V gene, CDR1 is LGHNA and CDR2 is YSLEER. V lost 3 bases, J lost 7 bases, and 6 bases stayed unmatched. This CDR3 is CASSQEGTGGVEKLFF. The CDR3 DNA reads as TGCGCCAGCAGCCAGGAAGGGACAGGGGGCGTTGAAAAACTGTTTTTT.

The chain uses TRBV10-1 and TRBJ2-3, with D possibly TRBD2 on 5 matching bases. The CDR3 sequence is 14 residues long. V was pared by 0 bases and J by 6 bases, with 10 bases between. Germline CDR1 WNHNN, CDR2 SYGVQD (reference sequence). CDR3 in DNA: TGCGCCAGCAGTGAGTCGCAAGGGAGCGATACGCAGTATTTT. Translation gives CASSESQGSDTQYF.

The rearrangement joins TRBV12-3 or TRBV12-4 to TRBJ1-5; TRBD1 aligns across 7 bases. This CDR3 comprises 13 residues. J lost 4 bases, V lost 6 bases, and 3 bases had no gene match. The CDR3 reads CASSPGQNQPQHF. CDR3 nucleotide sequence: TGTGCCAGCAGCCCGGGACAGAATCAGCCCCAGCATTTT.

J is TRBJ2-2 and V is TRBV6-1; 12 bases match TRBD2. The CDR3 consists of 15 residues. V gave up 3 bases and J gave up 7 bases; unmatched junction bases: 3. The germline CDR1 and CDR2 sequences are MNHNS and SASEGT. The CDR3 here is CASSETSGSIGELFF. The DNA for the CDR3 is TGTGCCAGCAGTGAGACTAGCGGGAGTATCGGGGAGCTGTTTTTT.

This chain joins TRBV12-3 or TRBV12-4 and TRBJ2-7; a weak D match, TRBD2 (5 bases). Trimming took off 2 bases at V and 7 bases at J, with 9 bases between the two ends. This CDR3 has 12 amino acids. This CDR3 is CASSLNGVEQYF. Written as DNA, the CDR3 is TGTGCCAGCAGTTTAAACGGGGTAGAGCAGTACTTC.

This CDR3 is CATSDVTGSSYNEQFF. The CDR3 coding sequence is TGTGCCACCAGTGATGTGACAGGGTCGAGTTACAATGAGCAGTTCTTC. The chain combines TRBV24-1 with TRBJ2-1; 7 bases fit TRBD1. This CDR3 has 16 amino acids. Germline V gene lookup returns CDR1 KGHDR and CDR2 SFDVKD. The V gene end was trimmed by 3 bases and the J gene end by 4 bases; junction bases not matched to a gene: 8.

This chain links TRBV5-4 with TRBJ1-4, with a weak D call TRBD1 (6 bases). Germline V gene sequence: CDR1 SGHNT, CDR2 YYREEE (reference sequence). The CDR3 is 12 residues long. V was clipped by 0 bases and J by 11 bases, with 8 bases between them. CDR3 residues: CASSLDRVKLFF. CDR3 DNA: TGTGCCAGCAGCTTGGACAGGGTGAAACTGTTTTTT. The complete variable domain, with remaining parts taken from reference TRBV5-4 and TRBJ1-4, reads ETGVTQSPTHLIKTRGQQVTLRCSSQSGHNTVSWYQQALGQGPQFIFQYYREEENGRGNFPPRFSGLQFPNYSSELNVNALELDDSALYLCASSLDRVKLFFGSGTQLSVL.

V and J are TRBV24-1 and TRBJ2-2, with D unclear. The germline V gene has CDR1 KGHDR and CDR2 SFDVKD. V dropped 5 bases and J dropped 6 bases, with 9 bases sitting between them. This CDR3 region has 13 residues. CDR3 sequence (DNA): TGTGCCACCAGTGGAGGTCGGGCCGGGGAGCTGTTTTTT. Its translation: CATSGGRAGELFF.